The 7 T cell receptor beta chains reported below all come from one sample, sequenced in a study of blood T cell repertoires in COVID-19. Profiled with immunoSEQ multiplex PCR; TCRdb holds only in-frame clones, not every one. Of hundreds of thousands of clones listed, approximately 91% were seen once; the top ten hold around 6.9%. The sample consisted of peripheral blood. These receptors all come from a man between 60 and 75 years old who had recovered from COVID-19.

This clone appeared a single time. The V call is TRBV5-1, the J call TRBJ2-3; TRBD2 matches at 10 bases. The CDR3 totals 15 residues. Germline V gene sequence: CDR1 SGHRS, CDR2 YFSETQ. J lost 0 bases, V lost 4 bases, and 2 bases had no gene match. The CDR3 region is CASSQTSGSTDTQYF. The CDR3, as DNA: TGCGCCAGCAGCCAGACTAGCGGGAGCACAGATACGCAGTATTTT.

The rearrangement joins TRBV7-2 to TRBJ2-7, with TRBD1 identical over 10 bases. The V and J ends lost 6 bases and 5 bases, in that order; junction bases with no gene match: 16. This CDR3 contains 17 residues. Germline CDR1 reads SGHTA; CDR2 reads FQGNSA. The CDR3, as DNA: TGTGCCAGCAGTTTGCCCCGGCCGGGACAGGGGTCAAACGAGCAGTACTTC. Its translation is CASSLPRPGQGSNEQYF.

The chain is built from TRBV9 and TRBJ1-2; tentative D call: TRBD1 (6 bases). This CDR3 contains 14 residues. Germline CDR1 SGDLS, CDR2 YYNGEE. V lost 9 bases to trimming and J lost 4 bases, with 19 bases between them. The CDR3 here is CATKGGLLFYGYTF. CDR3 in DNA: TGTGCCACCAAAGGGGGATTATTATTCTATGGCTACACCTTC. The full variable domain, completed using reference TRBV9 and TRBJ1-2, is DSGVTQTPKHLITATGQRVTLRCSPRSGDLSVYWYQQSLDQGLQFLIQYYNGEERAKGNILERFSAQQFPDLHSELNLSSLELGDSALYFCATKGGLLFYGYTFGSGTRLTVV.

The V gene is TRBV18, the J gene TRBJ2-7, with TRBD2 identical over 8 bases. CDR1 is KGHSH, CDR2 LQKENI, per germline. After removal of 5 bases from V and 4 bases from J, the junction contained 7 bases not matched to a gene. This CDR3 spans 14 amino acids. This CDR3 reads CASSSPGLVYEQYF. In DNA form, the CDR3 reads TGTGCCAGCTCAAGTCCGGGACTAGTTTACGAGCAGTACTTC.

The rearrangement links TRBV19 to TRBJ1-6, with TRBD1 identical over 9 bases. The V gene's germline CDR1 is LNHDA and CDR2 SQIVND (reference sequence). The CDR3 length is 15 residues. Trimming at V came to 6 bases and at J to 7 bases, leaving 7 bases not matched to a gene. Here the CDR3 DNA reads TGTGCCAGTAGAAAGAGGACAGGGGAGAATTCACCCCTCCACTTT. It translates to CASRKRTGENSPLHF.

The CDR3 loop reads CASSDKSAGFTEAFF. The CDR3 DNA follows: TGTGCCAGCAGTGATAAGAGTGCAGGGTTCACTGAAGCTTTCTTT. The V call is TRBV6-1, the J call TRBJ1-1, with a weak D call TRBD1 (5 bases). The CDR3 covers 15 residues. Germline V gene sequence: CDR1 MNHNS, CDR2 SASEGT. Between the trimmed V and J ends, which lost 3 bases and 4 bases, there was a span of 15 bases.

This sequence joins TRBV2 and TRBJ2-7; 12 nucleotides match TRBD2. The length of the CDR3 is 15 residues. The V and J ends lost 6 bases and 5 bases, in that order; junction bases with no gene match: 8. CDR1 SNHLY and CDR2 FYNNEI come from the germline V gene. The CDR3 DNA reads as TGTGCCAGCAGGGAGACTAGCGGGGGTAGCCACGAGCAGTACTTC. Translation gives CASRETSGGSHEQYF.